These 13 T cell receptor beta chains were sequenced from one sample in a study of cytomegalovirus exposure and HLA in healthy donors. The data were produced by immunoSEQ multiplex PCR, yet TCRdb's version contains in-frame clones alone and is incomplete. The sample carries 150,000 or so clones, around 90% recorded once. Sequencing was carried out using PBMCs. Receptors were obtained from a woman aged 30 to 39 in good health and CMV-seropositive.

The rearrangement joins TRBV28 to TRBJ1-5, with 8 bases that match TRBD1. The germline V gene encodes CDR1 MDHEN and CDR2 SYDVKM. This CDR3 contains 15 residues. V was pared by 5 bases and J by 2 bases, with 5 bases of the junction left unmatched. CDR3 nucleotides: TGTGCCAGCAGTAAAACGACAGGGGGCAATCAGCCCCAGCATTTT. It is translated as CASSKTTGGNQPQHF.

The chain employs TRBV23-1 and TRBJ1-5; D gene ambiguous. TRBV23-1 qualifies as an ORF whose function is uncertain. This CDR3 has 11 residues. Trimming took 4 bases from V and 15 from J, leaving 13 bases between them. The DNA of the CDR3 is TGCGCCAGCAGTCGTCAGGAAGAGGGGCATTTT. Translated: CASSRQEEGHF.

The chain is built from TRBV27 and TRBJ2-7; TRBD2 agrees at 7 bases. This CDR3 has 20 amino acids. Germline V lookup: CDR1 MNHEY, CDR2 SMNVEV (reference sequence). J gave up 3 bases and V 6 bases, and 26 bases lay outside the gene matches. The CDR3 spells CASSFGFGTLLATGDYEQYF. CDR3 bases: TGTGCCAGCAGCTTTGGCTTTGGTACTTTACTAGCGACCGGGGACTACGAGCAGTACTTC.

CDR3 residues: CASSRVDTLGQPQHF. CDR3 coding DNA: TGTGCCAGCAGTCGAGTCGACACCCTCGGACAGCCCCAGCATTTT. V usage is TRBV6-5 and J usage is TRBJ1-5; D is unclear. The CDR3 is made up of 15 amino acids. Trimming cost V 5 bases and J 7 bases, with 18 bases left between them. The V gene's germline CDR1 is MNHEY and CDR2 SVGAGI.

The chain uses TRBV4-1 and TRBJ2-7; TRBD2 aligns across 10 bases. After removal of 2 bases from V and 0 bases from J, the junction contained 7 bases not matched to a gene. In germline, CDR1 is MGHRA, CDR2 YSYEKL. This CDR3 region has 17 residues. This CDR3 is CASSQYPAGGSSYEQYF. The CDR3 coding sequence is TGCGCCAGCAGCCAATATCCAGCGGGAGGGAGCTCCTACGAGCAGTACTTC.

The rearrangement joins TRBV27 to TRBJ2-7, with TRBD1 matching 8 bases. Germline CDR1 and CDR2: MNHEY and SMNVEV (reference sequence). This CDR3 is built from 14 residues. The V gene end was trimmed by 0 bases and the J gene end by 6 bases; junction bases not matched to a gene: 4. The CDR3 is CASSLSTGVAEQYF. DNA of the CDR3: TGTGCCAGCAGTTTATCGACAGGGGTGGCCGAGCAGTACTTC.

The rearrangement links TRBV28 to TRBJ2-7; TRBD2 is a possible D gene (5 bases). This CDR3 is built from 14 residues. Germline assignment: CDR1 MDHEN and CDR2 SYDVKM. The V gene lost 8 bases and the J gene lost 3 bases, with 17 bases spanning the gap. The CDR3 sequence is CASGPGMEGYEQYF. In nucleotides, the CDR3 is TGTGCCAGCGGCCCCGGGATGGAAGGCTACGAGCAGTACTTC.

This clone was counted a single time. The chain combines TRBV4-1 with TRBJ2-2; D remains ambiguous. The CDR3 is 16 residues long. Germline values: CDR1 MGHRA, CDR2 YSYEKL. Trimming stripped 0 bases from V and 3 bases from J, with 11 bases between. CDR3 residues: CASSQDRARHTGELFF. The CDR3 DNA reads TGCGCCAGCAGCCAAGATCGAGCTAGACACACCGGGGAGCTGTTTTTT.

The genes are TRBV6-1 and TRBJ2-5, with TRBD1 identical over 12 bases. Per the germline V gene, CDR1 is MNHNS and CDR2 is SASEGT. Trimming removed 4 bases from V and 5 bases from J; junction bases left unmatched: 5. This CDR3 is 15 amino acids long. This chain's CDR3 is CASSGGQGAWETQYF. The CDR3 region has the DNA TGTGCCAGCAGTGGGGGACAGGGGGCATGGGAGACCCAGTACTTC.

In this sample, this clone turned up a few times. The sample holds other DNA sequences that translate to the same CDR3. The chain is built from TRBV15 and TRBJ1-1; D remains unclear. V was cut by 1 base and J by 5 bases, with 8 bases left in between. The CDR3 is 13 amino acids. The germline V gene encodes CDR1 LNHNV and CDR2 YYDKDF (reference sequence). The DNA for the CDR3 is TGTGCCACCAGCAGAGCCGGGGTAACTGAAGCTTTCTTT. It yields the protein CATSRAGVTEAFF.

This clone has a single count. In DNA, the CDR3 is TGTGCCAGCTCACCACCCACACCCCACGAGCAGTACTTC. It is translated as CASSPPTPHEQYF. This chain joins TRBV18 and TRBJ2-7; D ambiguous. CDR1 and CDR2 from the germline V gene are KGHSH and LQKENI. Trimming cost V 0 bases and J 5 bases, with 8 bases left between them. CDR3 length equals 13 residues.

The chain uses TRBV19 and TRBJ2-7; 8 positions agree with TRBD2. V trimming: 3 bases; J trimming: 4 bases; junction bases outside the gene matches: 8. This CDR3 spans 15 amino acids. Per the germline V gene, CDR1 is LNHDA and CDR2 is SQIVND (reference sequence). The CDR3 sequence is CASSMRAGARYEQYF. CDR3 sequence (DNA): TGTGCCAGTAGTATGAGAGCGGGGGCTAGATACGAGCAGTACTTC.

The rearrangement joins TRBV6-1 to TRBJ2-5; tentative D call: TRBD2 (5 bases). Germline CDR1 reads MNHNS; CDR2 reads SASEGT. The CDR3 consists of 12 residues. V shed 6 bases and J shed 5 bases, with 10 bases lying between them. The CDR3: CASSPQRETQYF. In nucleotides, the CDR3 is TGTGCCAGCAGCCCCCAGCGGGAGACCCAGTACTTC.